This T cell receptor (beta chain) comes out of a study of STAT5B mutations in CD4+ large granular lymphocyte leukemia. Measured with immunoSEQ multiplex PCR; TCRdb has only the in-frame clones, and not every one. This table holds some 40,000 clones, 85% found once. Healthy controls were blood donor buffy coats. CDR1 is SNHLY, CDR2 FYNNEI, per germline. V was clipped by 6 bases and J by 1 base, with 15 bases between them. The length of the CDR3 is 15 residues. Sequenced input: CD4+ T cells from blood buffy coats. This TCR was recovered from a human donor in good health. The chain uses TRBV2 and TRBJ1-1; D gene unclear. The CDR3 nucleotides are TGTGCCAGCAGCCCCCAGGTTTGGAAGAACACTGAAGCTTTCTTT. Its protein product is CASSPQVWKNTEAFF.